The 14 T cell receptor beta chains given below trace back to one sample, sequenced in a study of cytomegalovirus exposure and HLA in healthy donors. Method: immunoSEQ multiplex PCR; TCRdb's copy keeps in-frame clones and lacks some. The sample lists 100,000 to 150,000 clones, 80% to 90% occurring once. The sequencing input was PBMCs. These receptors were collected from a woman aged 18-29 years in good health and CMV-seronegative.

The chain carries TRBV7-9 and TRBJ2-2; 10 bases map to TRBD2. J was trimmed by 10 bases and V by 8 bases; bases with no gene match: 22. Per the germline V gene, CDR1 is SEHNR and CDR2 is FQNEAQ (reference sequence). The length of the CDR3 is 18 residues. The CDR3 reads CASPSGRVQGLHAEELFF. The CDR3 coding sequence is TGTGCCAGCCCAAGCGGGAGGGTGCAGGGCTTACATGCGGAGGAGCTGTTTTTT.

The chain joins TRBV2 to TRBJ2-3; D is possibly TRBD2 (7 bases). The CDR3 length is 12 residues. Looked up from germline, CDR1 is SNHLY and CDR2 is FYNNEI. Trimming pared 8 bases from V and 6 bases from J, leaving 12 bases between. The CDR3 DNA reads as TGTGCCAGCGGGGGGGCCCGGGATACGCAGTATTTT. Encoded protein: CASGGARDTQYF.

A few counts support this clone. Other DNA sequences from this sample encode an identical CDR3 as well. The chain couples TRBV19 to TRBJ2-7, with no clear D. The CDR3 length is 13 residues. The germline V gene encodes CDR1 LNHDA and CDR2 SQIVND (reference sequence). The germline V and J ends were trimmed by 2 bases and 2 bases, with 7 bases remaining between them. CDR3 region: CASSIFGAYEQYF. The CDR3 DNA is TGTGCCAGTAGTATATTTGGAGCCTACGAGCAGTACTTC.

The V call is TRBV18, the J call TRBJ1-6; tentative D call: TRBD1 (6 bases). V lost 2 bases to trimming and J lost 5 bases, with 13 bases between them. CDR3 length: 16 residues. Germline V gene data show CDR1 as KGHSH and CDR2 as LQKENI. The CDR3 bases are TGTGCCAGCTCACCAAACTGGGCAGGGGATAATTCACCCCTCCACTTT. Amino acid sequence: CASSPNWAGDNSPLHF. Using reference TRBV18 and TRBJ1-6 for the parts outside the CDR3, the full variable domain is NAGVMQNPRHLVRRRGQEARLRCSPMKGHSHVYWYRQLPEEGLKFMVYLQKENIIDESGMPKERFSAEFPKEGPSILRIQQVVRGDSAAYFCASSPNWAGDNSPLHFGNGTRLTVT.

This chain joins TRBV9 and TRBJ2-7; possibly TRBD2 for D (7 bases). Germline CDR1 SGDLS, CDR2 YYNGEE. There are 16 residues in the CDR3. The V end was cut by 0 bases, the J end by 2 bases, with 15 bases between. The CDR3 is CASSVGWAGAAYEQYF. CDR3 nucleotides: TGTGCCAGCAGCGTAGGTTGGGCGGGGGCTGCCTACGAGCAGTACTTC.

This sequence joins TRBV6-1 and TRBJ2-5, with 8 bases lining up with TRBD1. This CDR3 comprises 13 residues. The J segment lost 0 bases and the V segment lost 8 bases, leaving 2 bases of the junction unmatched. CDR1 MNHNS and CDR2 SASEGT come from the germline V gene. The CDR3 sequence: CASATGDQETQYF. CDR3 coding DNA: TGTGCCAGCGCGACAGGGGACCAAGAGACCCAGTACTTC.

The rearrangement links TRBV25-1 to TRBJ1-5; 7 bases match TRBD1. Trimming removed 6 bases from V and 7 bases from J; junction bases left unmatched: 12. There are 15 residues in the CDR3. Germline loops: CDR1 MGHDK, CDR2 SYGVNS. Here the CDR3 reads CASSPDRVEDQPQHF. In DNA, the CDR3 is TGTGCCAGCAGCCCCGACAGGGTTGAGGACCAGCCCCAGCATTTT.

The J gene is TRBJ1-1, the V gene TRBV13; the D gene is possibly TRBD1 (6 bases). The CDR3 extends over 15 amino acids. Germline-derived CDR1 and CDR2 are PRHDT and FYEKMQ (reference sequence). Trimming took 6 bases from V and 3 from J, leaving 17 bases between them. The CDR3 DNA reads TGTGCCAGCAGACCAAATCCGACAGGTCACACTGAAGCTTTCTTT. Encoded protein: CASRPNPTGHTEAFF.

J is TRBJ1-2 and V is TRBV5-6; D uncertain. V was clipped by 4 bases and J by 4 bases, with 17 bases between them. The CDR3 contains 15 residues. Germline V gene data show CDR1 as SGHDT and CDR2 as YYEEEE. The CDR3 sequence: CASSPLGREAYGYTF. CDR3 DNA: TGTGCCAGCAGCCCCCTTGGAAGGGAGGCCTATGGCTACACCTTC.

The chain links TRBV5-5 to TRBJ1-2; D is uncertain. This CDR3 is 14 amino acids long. CDR1 is SGHKS, CDR2 YYEKEE, per germline (reference sequence). The V and J ends lost 0 bases and 8 bases respectively, with 14 bases between them. CDR3 sequence reads: CASSLAITYAGYTF. CDR3 DNA sequence: TGTGCCAGCAGCTTGGCCATCACCTATGCGGGCTACACCTTC.

The rearrangement uses TRBV9 and TRBJ2-2; TRBD1 matches 7 bases. The V and J ends lost 7 bases and 0 bases, in that order; junction bases with no gene match: 3. This CDR3 is built from 14 residues. Germline CDR1 is SGDLS and CDR2 is YYNGEE. DNA of the CDR3: TGTGCCAGCCGCGACAGGGCGAACACCGGGGAGCTGTTTTTT. Encoded protein: CASRDRANTGELFF.

The sample holds one count of this clone. V and J are TRBV11-3 and TRBJ2-2, with D perhaps matching TRBD1 (5 bases). From germline, CDR1 is SGHNT and CDR2 YENEEA. This CDR3 is 14 amino acids long. Trimming pared 5 bases from V and 4 bases from J, leaving 11 bases between. The CDR3 protein is CASSRTGFTGELFF. The CDR3 nucleotides are TGTGCCAGCAGCCGAACAGGCTTCACCGGGGAGCTGTTTTTT.

The V gene is TRBV5-4, the J gene TRBJ1-1; weak D call: TRBD1 (5 bases). Germline V gene data show CDR1 as SGHNT and CDR2 as YYREEE (reference sequence). Trimming removed 2 bases from V and 5 bases from J, with 10 bases in between. The length of the CDR3 is 13 residues. In nucleotides, the CDR3 is TGTGCCAGCAGCTTCGTGGGGGGGACTGAAGCTTTCTTT. Translated, it gives CASSFVGGTEAFF. Full variable domain (outside the CDR3, taken from reference TRBV5-4 and TRBJ1-1): ETGVTQSPTHLIKTRGQQVTLRCSSQSGHNTVSWYQQALGQGPQFIFQYYREEENGRGNFPPRFSGLQFPNYSSELNVNALELDDSALYLCASSFVGGTEAFFGQGTRLTVV.

This clone was picked up a small number of times. J is TRBJ2-7 and V is TRBV4-1, with a weak D call TRBD1 (6 bases). The germline V gene encodes CDR1 MGHRA and CDR2 YSYEKL. The CDR3 length is 14 residues. Trimming shortened V by 0 bases and J by 2 bases, and 8 bases separated the two germline ends. As DNA, the CDR3 is TGCGCCAGCAGCCAAGAGACAGGTACCTACGAGCAGTACTTC. This sequence encodes CASSQETGTYEQYF.